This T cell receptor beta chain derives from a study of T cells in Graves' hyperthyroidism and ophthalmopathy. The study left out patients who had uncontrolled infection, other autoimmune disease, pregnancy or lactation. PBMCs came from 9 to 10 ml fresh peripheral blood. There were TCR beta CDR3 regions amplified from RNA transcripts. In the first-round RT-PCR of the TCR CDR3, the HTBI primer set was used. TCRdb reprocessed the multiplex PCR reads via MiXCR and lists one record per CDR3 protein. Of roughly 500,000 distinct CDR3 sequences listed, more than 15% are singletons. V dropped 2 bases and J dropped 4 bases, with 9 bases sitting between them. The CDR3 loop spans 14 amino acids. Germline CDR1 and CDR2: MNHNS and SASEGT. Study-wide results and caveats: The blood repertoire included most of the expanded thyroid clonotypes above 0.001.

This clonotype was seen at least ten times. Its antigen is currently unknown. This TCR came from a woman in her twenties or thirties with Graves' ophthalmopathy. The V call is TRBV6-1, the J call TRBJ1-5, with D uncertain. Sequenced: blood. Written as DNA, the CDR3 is TGTGCCAGCAGTGAATACCCTGGGAATCAGCCCCAGCATTTT. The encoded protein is CASSEYPGNQPQHF.